Sequencing of this TCR beta chain was carried out in a study of shared clonotypes between healthy human individuals. Study observations and caveats: The four-donor shared clonotypes exceeded non-shared clonotypes in generation probability, with non-shared ones scoring lower.

There are 14 residues in the CDR3. V shed 1 base and J shed 7 bases, with 12 bases lying between them. Per the germline V gene, CDR1 is SGHRS and CDR2 is YFSETQ. For this clone: Its antigen is undetermined.

Assay used: immunoSEQ multiplex PCR; TCRdb lists only in-frame clones, some missing. The table shows roughly 640,000 clones, with approximately 79% occurring only once. The sequencing sample was made of memory CD4+ T cells sorted from blood. Subset specified: CD45RA-negative fraction. The chain is built from TRBV5-1 and TRBJ1-5, with D possibly being TRBD1 (6 bases). The sequence derives from a woman younger than 45 in good health. CDR3 in amino acids: CASSLTGSGQPQHF. The CDR3 region has the DNA TGCGCCAGCAGCTTGACAGGGTCGGGGCAGCCCCAGCATTTT.